The 22 T cell receptor beta chains reported below all come from one sample, sequenced in a study of cytomegalovirus exposure and HLA in healthy donors. PCR employed 60 Vbeta and 13 Jbeta primers. Profiled with immunoSEQ multiplex PCR; TCRdb holds only in-frame clones, not every one. The sample table includes about 42,000 clones. The sequencing sample was made of PBMCs. These receptors were collected from a man aged 30 to 45 in good health and CMV-seronegative.

The V and J genes are TRBV9 and TRBJ2-3; 13 nucleotides agree with TRBD2. The CDR3 sequence is 17 residues long. With 0 bases clipped from V and 7 bases from J, the junction kept 8 bases outside the gene matches. The germline CDR1 and CDR2 sequences are SGDLS and YYNGEE. CDR3 bases: TGTGCCAGCAGCGTAGCTACGGGACTAGCGGGAACTTATACGCAGTATTTT. Protein product: CASSVATGLAGTYTQYF.

This chain connects TRBV19 to TRBJ2-7; 13 bases map to TRBD2. The V gene's germline CDR1 is LNHDA and CDR2 SQIVND (reference sequence). The CDR3 spans 15 residues. V gave up 4 bases and J gave up 6 bases; unmatched junction bases: 6. CDR3 DNA sequence: TGTGCCAGTAGTACCACTAGCGGGAGGGCCTCCGAGCAGTACTTC. It codes for CASSTTSGRASEQYF.

The DNA of the CDR3 is TGTGCCAGCAGTGAATGGGCTAGCGGGGGCTACAATGAGCAGTTCTTC. It encodes CASSEWASGGYNEQFF. The chain is built from TRBV25-1 and TRBJ2-1, with 10 bases fitting TRBD2. V lost 1 base to trimming and J lost 3 bases; unmatched junction nucleotides: 3. This CDR3 comprises 16 residues. Per germline, CDR1 MGHDK and CDR2 SYGVNS.

V gene TRBV7-2 combines with J gene TRBJ2-7; TRBD2 might be the D (5 bases). Per the germline V gene, CDR1 is SGHTA and CDR2 is FQGNSA. The CDR3 sequence is 14 residues long. With 5 bases removed from V and 4 bases from J, the gap between germline ends came to 15 bases. The CDR3 loop is CASSPSSGPYEQYF. In nucleotides, the CDR3 is TGTGCCAGCAGCCCCTCCAGCGGCCCTTACGAGCAGTACTTC.

The gene calls are TRBV7-6 and TRBJ2-7; TRBD1 agrees at 9 bases. V trimming: 4 bases; J trimming: 6 bases; junction bases outside the gene matches: 13. Germline V lookup: CDR1 SGHVS, CDR2 FNYEAQ. This CDR3 region has 16 residues. CDR3 nucleotides: TGTGCCAGCAGCTCATCCACAGGGGGCGATCGGAGCGAGCAGTACTTC. Its protein is CASSSSTGGDRSEQYF.

The chain joins TRBV5-1 to TRBJ2-7; 9 nucleotides agree with TRBD1. The CDR3 is made up of 15 amino acids. Germline loops: CDR1 SGHRS, CDR2 YFSETQ. V gave up 1 base and J gave up 2 bases; unmatched junction bases: 4. Here the CDR3 DNA reads TGCGCCAGCAGCTTGCAAGGGACAGGGCCCTACGAGCAGTACTTC. It encodes CASSLQGTGPYEQYF.

The gene calls are TRBV19 and TRBJ1-6; 10 bases line up with TRBD1. This CDR3 spans 16 amino acids. The germline gives CDR1 LNHDA, CDR2 SQIVND (reference sequence). V gave up 6 bases and J gave up 8 bases; unmatched junction bases: 10. CDR3 region: CASSLLSGTGDSPLHF. The CDR3 DNA sequence: TGTGCCAGTAGCCTCTTATCCGGGACAGGGGATTCACCCCTCCACTTT.

The genes are TRBV5-1 and TRBJ2-1, with 9 bases matching TRBD2. The CDR3 covers 16 residues. The V gene's germline CDR1 is SGHRS and CDR2 YFSETQ. The ends lost 3 bases at V and 5 bases at J; junction bases unmatched: 9. The CDR3: CASSSALAGSNNEQFF. CDR3 in DNA: TGCGCCAGCAGCTCCGCTCTAGCGGGGTCCAACAATGAGCAGTTCTTC.

The V call is TRBV6-1, the J call TRBJ1-6; D perhaps matches TRBD1 (6 bases). From germline, CDR1 is MNHNS and CDR2 SASEGT. The CDR3 runs 13 residues. The ends were cut back, 6 bases at V and 7 bases at J, with 10 bases in the middle. The CDR3 is CASSGTFNSPLHF. The CDR3 DNA reads TGTGCCAGCAGCGGGACATTCAATTCACCCCTCCACTTT.

The chain uses TRBV4-1 and TRBJ2-1, with 7 bases lining up with TRBD2. The V gene end was trimmed by 2 bases and the J gene end by 10 bases; junction bases not matched to a gene: 8. This CDR3 region has 14 residues. Germline V lookup: CDR1 MGHRA, CDR2 YSYEKL. CDR3 in DNA: TGCGCCAGCAGCCAACCGAGACTAGCAAAGGAGCAGTTCTTC. It yields the protein CASSQPRLAKEQFF.

The chain uses TRBV7-2 and TRBJ2-5, with D tentatively TRBD2 (6 bases). The V and J ends lost 6 bases and 1 base respectively, with 12 bases between them. Germline CDR1 reads SGHTA; CDR2 reads FQGNSA. The CDR3 contains 14 residues. The CDR3 DNA is TGTGCCAGCAGTGCGATGGGGGGCCAAGAGACCCAGTACTTC. It is translated as CASSAMGGQETQYF.

The chain recombines TRBV19 with TRBJ2-2; D not resolved. Germline assignment: CDR1 LNHDA and CDR2 SQIVND (reference sequence). V shed 0 bases and J shed 1 base, with 6 bases lying between them. The CDR3 covers 15 residues. CDR3 residues: CASSIDGGNTGELFF. For the CDR3, the DNA is TGTGCCAGTAGTATAGATGGCGGGAACACCGGGGAGCTGTTTTTT. The full variable domain, completed using reference TRBV19 and TRBJ2-2, is DGGITQSPKYLFRKEGQNVTLSCEQNLNHDAMYWYRQDPGQGLRLIYYSQIVNDFQKGDIAEGYSVSREKKESFPLTVTSAQKNPTAFYLCASSIDGGNTGELFFGEGSRLTVL.

The chain carries TRBV6-7 and TRBJ2-3; 8 positions agree with TRBD1. TRBV6-7 is known as an ORF, though its function is uncertain. The J segment lost 2 bases and the V segment lost 5 bases, leaving 9 bases of the junction unmatched. The CDR3 loop spans 16 amino acids. CDR3 nucleotides: TGTGCCAGCAGTCTCCCGACAGGGGCCATCACAGATACGCAGTATTTT. It is translated as CASSLPTGAITDTQYF.

The rearrangement joins TRBV7-2 to TRBJ1-1; possible D gene TRBD1, 5 bases. The CDR3 loop spans 13 amino acids. V was pared by 5 bases and J by 4 bases, with 11 bases between. Germline V gives CDR1 SGHTA, CDR2 FQGNSA. Here the CDR3 DNA reads TGTGCCAGCAGCGCCCAGGGATTCACTGAAGCTTTCTTT. Its translation: CASSAQGFTEAFF.

The chain employs TRBV29-1 and TRBJ1-4; a weak D match, TRBD1 (5 bases). There are 15 residues in the CDR3. CDR1 and CDR2 from the germline V gene are SQVTM and ANQGSEA. V dropped 7 bases and J dropped 3 bases, with 18 bases sitting between them. CDR3 protein: CSADSGWGPNEKLFF. The CDR3 DNA follows: TGCAGCGCCGACTCAGGGTGGGGTCCTAATGAAAAACTGTTTTTT.

The rearrangement joins TRBV5-1 to TRBJ2-2; D gene unclear. V was pared by 4 bases and J by 0 bases, with 7 bases between. Germline CDR1 SGHRS, CDR2 YFSETQ. The CDR3 runs to 14 residues. In DNA form, the CDR3 reads TGCGCCAGCAGCAAATCAACGAACACCGGGGAGCTGTTTTTT. This sequence encodes CASSKSTNTGELFF.

The CDR3 bases are TGCGCCAGCAGCCCCGGTGGAGGCTCCTACGAGCAGTACTTC. This sequence encodes CASSPGGGSYEQYF. The chain is built from TRBV5-1 and TRBJ2-7, with D tentatively TRBD2 (5 bases). Germline CDR1 and CDR2: SGHRS and YFSETQ. This CDR3 comprises 14 residues. Trimming shortened V by 4 bases and J by 0 bases, and 11 bases separated the two germline ends.

The rearrangement links TRBV7-9 to TRBJ2-7; 7 bases agree with TRBD2. After removal of 1 base from V and 3 bases from J, the junction contained 3 bases not matched to a gene. Germline assignment: CDR1 SEHNR and CDR2 FQNEAQ (reference sequence). The CDR3 is 14 amino acids. The CDR3 sequence: CASSLDTGGYEQYF. The CDR3 DNA sequence: TGTGCCAGCAGCTTAGACACGGGAGGCTACGAGCAGTACTTC.

The V gene is TRBV5-1, the J gene TRBJ2-1, with 8 bases that match TRBD2. The CDR3 is 16 residues long. Germline V gene lookup returns CDR1 SGHRS and CDR2 YFSETQ. The V and J ends lost 4 bases and 0 bases, in that order; junction bases with no gene match: 6. The CDR3 loop reads CASSLSGTSSYNEQFF. In nucleotides, the CDR3 is TGCGCCAGCAGCCTTTCCGGGACTAGCTCCTACAATGAGCAGTTCTTC.

The V gene is TRBV4-1, the J gene TRBJ2-7, with 7 bases lining up with TRBD1. The germline gives CDR1 MGHRA, CDR2 YSYEKL. The ends lost 1 base at V and 2 bases at J; junction bases unmatched: 5. CDR3 length equals 15 residues. CDR3 amino acids: CASSQVTGPPYEQYF. The CDR3 nucleotides read TGCGCCAGCAGCCAAGTGACAGGGCCTCCCTACGAGCAGTACTTC.

The chain employs TRBV4-1 and TRBJ1-4; 9 bases agree with TRBD1. CDR3 length: 16 amino acids. Germline V gives CDR1 MGHRA, CDR2 YSYEKL. The J segment lost 8 bases and the V segment lost 4 bases, leaving 11 bases of the junction unmatched. The CDR3 DNA follows: TGCGCCAGCAGCCGATTACAGGGGGCGGTCTGGGAAAAACTGTTTTTT. It codes for CASSRLQGAVWEKLFF.

The gene calls are TRBV30 and TRBJ2-1; TRBD2 aligns across 7 bases. J gave up 8 bases and V 7 bases, and 17 bases lay outside the gene matches. Germline loops: CDR1 GTSNPN, CDR2 SVGIG (reference sequence). The length of the CDR3 is 15 residues. The CDR3 region has the DNA TGTGCCTCCCAGGTTGGGAGGGCCCGGCGGGATGAGCAGTTCTTC. This codes for CASQVGRARRDEQFF.